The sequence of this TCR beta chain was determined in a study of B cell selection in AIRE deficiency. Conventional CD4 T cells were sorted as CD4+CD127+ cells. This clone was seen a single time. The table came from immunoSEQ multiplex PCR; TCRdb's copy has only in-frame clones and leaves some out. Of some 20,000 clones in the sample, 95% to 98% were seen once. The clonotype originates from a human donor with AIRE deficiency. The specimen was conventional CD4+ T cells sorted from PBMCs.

CDR3 sequence: CASIIDRGRDEQYF. CDR3 bases: TGTGCCAGCATTATTGACAGGGGCAGGGACGAGCAGTACTTC. The rearrangement links TRBV28 to TRBJ2-7, with TRBD1 identical over 8 bases. CDR1 and CDR2 from the germline V gene are MDHEN and SYDVKM. The CDR3 sequence is 14 residues long. Losses at the gene ends were 7 bases for V and 5 bases for J; bases not matched to a gene: 10.